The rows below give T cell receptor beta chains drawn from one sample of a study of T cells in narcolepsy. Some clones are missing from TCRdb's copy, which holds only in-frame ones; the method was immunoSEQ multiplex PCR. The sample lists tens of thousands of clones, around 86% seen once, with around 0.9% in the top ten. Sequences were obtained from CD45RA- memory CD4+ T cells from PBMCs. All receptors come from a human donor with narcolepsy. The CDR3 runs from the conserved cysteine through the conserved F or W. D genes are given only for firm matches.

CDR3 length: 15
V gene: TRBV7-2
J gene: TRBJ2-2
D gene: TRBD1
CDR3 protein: CASSSPGQVTGELFF
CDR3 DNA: TGTGCCAGCAGCTCCCCAGGACAGGTCACCGGGGAGCTGTTTTTT

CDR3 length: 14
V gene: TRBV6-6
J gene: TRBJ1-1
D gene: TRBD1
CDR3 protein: CASSEGQVNTEAFF
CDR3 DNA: TGTGCCAGCAGTGAGGGACAGGTGAACACTGAAGCTTTCTTT

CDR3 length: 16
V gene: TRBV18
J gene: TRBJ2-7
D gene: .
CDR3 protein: CASSPIFRQTYDEQYF
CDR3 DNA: TGTGCCAGCTCACCGATCTTCAGACAGACTTACGATGAGCAGTACTTC

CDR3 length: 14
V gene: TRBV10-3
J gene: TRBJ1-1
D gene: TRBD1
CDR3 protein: CAISDGQGNTEAFF
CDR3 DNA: TGTGCCATCAGCGACGGACAGGGGAACACTGAAGCTTTCTTT

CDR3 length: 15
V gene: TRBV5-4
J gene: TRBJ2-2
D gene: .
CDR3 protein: CASRPGTTNTGELFF
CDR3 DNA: TGTGCCAGCAGGCCCGGGACGACGAACACCGGGGAGCTGTTTTTT

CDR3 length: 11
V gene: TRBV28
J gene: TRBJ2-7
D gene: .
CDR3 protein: CASSWTYEQYF
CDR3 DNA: TGTGCCAGCAGTTGGACCTACGAGCAGTACTTC

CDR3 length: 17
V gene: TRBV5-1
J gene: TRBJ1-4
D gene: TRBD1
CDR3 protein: CASSLAGTGGAEEKLFF
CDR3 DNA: TGCGCCAGCAGCTTGGCCGGGACAGGGGGCGCAGAGGAAAAACTGTTTTTT

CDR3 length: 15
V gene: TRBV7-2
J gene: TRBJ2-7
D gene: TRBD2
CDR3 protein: CASSLSGGNSYEQYF
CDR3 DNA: TGTGCCAGCAGCCTCAGCGGGGGCAACTCCTACGAGCAGTACTTC

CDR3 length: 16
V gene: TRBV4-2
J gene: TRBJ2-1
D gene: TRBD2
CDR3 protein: CASSQDLRGSYNEQFF
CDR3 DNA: TGTGCCAGCAGCCAAGATCTGCGGGGGTCGTACAATGAGCAGTTCTTC

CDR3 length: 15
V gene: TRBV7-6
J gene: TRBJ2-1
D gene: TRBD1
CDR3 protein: CASSLETGKHNEQFF
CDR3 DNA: TGTGCCAGCAGCTTAGAGACAGGGAAGCACAATGAGCAGTTCTTC

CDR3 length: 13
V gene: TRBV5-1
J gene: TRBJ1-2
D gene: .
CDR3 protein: CASSWARDYGYTF
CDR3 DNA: TGCGCCAGCTCATGGGCTCGTGACTATGGCTACACCTTC

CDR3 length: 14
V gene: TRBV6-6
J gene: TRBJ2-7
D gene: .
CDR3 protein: CASSLGVSSYEQYF
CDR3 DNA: TGTGCCAGCAGCCTTGGGGTCAGCAGCTACGAGCAGTACTTC

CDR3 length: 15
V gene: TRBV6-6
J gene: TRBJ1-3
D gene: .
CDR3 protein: CASSYQGGSGNTIYF
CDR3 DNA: TGTGCCAGCAGTTACCAGGGAGGGTCTGGAAACACCATATATTTT

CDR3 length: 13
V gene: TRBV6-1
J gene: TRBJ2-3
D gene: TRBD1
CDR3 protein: CASRGTGTDTQYF
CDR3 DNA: TGTGCCAGCAGAGGGACAGGCACAGATACGCAGTATTTT

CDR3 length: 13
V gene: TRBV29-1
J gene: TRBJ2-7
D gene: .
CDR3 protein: CSVIQGWQDEQYF
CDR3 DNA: TGCAGCGTAATACAGGGTTGGCAAGACGAGCAGTACTTC

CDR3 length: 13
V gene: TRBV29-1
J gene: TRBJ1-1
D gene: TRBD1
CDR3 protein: CSGTTGVNTEAFF
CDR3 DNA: TGCAGCGGGACGACAGGGGTGAACACTGAAGCTTTCTTT

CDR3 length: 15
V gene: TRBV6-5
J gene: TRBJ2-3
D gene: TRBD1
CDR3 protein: CASSFGTGDTDTQYF
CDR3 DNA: TGTGCCAGCTCTTTCGGGACAGGGGATACAGATACGCAGTATTTT

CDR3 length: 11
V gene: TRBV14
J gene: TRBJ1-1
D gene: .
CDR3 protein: CASSHNSEAFF
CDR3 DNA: TGTGCCAGCAGCCACAACAGTGAAGCTTTCTTT

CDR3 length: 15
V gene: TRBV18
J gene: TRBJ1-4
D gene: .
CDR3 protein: CASSPAGQPNEKLFF
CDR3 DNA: TGTGCCAGCTCACCGGCAGGACAGCCTAATGAAAAACTGTTTTTT

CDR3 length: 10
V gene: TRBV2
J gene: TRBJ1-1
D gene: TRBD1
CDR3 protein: CASSRDRAFF
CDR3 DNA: TGTGCCAGCAGCCGGGACAGGGCTTTCTTT

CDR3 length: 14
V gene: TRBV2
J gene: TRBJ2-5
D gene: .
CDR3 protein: CASSEEGRGETQYF
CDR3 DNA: TGTGCCAGCAGTGAAGAGGGCAGGGGAGAGACCCAGTACTTC

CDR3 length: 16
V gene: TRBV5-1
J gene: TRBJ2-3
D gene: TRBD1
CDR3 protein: CASSLAWDRGTDTQYF
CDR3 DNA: TGCGCCAGCAGCTTGGCCTGGGACAGGGGCACAGATACGCAGTATTTT

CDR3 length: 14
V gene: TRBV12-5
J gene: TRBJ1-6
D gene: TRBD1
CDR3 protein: CASGQTGVNSPLHF
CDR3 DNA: TGTGCTAGTGGGCAGACAGGGGTTAATTCACCCCTCCACTTT

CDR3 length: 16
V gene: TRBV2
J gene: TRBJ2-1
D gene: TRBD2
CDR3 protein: CASSEEASGAYNEQFF
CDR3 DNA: TGTGCCAGCAGTGAAGAGGCTAGCGGGGCCTACAATGAGCAGTTCTTC

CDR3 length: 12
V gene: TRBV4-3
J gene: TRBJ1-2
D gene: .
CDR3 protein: CASSQDYTRPTF
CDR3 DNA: TGCGCCAGCAGCCAAGATTATACCCGACCCACCTTC

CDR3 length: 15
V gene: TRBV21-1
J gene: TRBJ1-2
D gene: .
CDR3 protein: CASSAHQGLPYGYTF
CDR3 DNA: TGTGCCAGCAGCGCCCACCAGGGGCTCCCCTATGGCTACACCTTC

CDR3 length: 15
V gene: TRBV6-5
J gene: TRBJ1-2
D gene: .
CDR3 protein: CASSYGNRPLYGYTF
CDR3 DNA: TGTGCCAGCAGTTACGGGAACAGGCCACTCTATGGCTACACCTTC

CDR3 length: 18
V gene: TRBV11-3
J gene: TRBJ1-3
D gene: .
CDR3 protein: CASSFNTPRARSGNTIYF
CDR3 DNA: TGTGCCAGCAGCTTCAACACTCCCCGGGCCCGCTCTGGAAACACCATATATTTT